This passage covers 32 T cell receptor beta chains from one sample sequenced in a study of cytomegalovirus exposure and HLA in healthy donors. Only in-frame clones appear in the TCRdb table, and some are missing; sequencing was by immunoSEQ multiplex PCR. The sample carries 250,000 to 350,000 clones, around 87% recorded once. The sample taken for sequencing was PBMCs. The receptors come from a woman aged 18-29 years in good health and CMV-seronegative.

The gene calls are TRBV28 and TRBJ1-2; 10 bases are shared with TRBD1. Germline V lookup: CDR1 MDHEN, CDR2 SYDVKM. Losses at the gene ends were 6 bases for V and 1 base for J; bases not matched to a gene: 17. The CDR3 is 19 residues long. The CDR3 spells CASSLARGTGEKSNYGYTF. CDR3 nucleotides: TGTGCCAGCAGCCTAGCCCGGGGGACAGGGGAAAAAAGTAACTATGGCTACACCTTC.

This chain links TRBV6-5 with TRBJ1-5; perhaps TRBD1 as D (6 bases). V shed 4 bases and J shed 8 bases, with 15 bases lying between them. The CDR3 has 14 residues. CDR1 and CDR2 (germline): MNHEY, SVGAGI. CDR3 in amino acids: CASSLRGGREPQHF. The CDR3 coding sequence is TGTGCCAGCAGTTTGCGGGGGGGGCGCGAGCCCCAGCATTTT.

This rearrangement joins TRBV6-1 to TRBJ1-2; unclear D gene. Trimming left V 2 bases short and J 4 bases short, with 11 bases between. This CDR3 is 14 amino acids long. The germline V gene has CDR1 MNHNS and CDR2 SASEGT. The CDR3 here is CASSERAAVYGYTF. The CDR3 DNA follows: TGTGCCAGCAGTGAACGCGCCGCTGTCTATGGCTACACCTTC.

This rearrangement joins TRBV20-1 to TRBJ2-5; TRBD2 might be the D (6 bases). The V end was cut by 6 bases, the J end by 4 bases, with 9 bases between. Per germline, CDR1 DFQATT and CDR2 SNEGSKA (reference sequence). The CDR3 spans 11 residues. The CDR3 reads CSAIGGETQYF. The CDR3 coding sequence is TGCAGTGCCATCGGGGGAGAGACCCAGTACTTC.

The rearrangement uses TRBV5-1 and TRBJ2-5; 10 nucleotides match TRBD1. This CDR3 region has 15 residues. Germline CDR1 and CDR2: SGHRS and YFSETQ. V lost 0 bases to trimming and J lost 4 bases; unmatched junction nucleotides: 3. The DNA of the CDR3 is TGCGCCAGCAGCTTGGAGGGACAGGGGCCAGAGACCCAGTACTTC. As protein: CASSLEGQGPETQYF.

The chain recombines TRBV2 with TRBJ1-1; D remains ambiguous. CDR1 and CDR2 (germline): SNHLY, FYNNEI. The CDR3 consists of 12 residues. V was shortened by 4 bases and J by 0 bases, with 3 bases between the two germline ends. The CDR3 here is CASSAMNTEAFF. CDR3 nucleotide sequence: TGTGCCAGCAGTGCTATGAACACTGAAGCTTTCTTT.

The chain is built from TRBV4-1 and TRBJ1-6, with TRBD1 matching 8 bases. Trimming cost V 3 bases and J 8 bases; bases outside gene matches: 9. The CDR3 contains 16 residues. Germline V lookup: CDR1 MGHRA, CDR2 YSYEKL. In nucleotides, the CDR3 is TGCGCCAGCAGCCATTTGCGGACAGGGAATGATTCACCCCTCCACTTT. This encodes CASSHLRTGNDSPLHF.

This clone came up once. For the CDR3, the DNA is TGTGCCAGCAGTGGCAGGGCACGCACAGATACGCAGTATTTT. It encodes CASSGRARTDTQYF. The chain uses TRBV27 and TRBJ2-3; D perhaps matches TRBD1 (5 bases). Trimming left V 5 bases short and J 1 base short, with 10 bases between. Looked up from germline, CDR1 is MNHEY and CDR2 is SMNVEV (reference sequence). This CDR3 is 14 amino acids long.

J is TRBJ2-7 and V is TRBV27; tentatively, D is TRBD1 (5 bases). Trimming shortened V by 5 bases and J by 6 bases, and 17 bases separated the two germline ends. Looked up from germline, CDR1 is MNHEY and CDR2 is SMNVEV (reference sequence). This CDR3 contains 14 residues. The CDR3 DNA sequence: TGTGCCAGCAGTCTAAGACAGACCCCCCGCGAGCAGTACTTC. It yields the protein CASSLRQTPREQYF.

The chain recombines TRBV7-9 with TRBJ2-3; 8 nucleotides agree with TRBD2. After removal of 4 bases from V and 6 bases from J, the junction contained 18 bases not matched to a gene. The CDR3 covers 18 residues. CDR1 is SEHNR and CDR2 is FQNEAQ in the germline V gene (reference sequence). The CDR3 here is CASSSSKASGYQGDTQYF. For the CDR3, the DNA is TGTGCCAGCAGCTCATCAAAGGCTAGCGGGTATCAAGGGGATACGCAGTATTTT. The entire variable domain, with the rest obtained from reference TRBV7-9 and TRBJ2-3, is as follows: DTGVSQNPRHKITKRGQNVTFRCDPISEHNRLYWYRQTLGQGPEFLTYFQNEAQLEKSRLLSDRFSAERPKGSFSTLEIQRTEQGDSAMYLCASSSSKASGYQGDTQYFGPGTRLTVL.

The CDR3 DNA is TGCGCCAGCAGCCAAGCACCACGGGATGAGCAGTTCTTC. Amino acid sequence: CASSQAPRDEQFF. The chain links TRBV4-3 to TRBJ2-1; no reliable D call. The germline CDR1 and CDR2 sequences are LGHNA and YSLEER. The CDR3 totals 13 residues. Trimming took off 1 base at V and 8 bases at J, with 9 bases between the two ends.

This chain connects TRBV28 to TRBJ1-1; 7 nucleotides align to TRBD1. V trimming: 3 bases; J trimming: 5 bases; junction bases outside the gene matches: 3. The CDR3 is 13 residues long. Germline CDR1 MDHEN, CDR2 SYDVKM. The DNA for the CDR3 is TGTGCCAGCAGTTTGAGCAGGGGGACTGAAGCTTTCTTT. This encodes CASSLSRGTEAFF.

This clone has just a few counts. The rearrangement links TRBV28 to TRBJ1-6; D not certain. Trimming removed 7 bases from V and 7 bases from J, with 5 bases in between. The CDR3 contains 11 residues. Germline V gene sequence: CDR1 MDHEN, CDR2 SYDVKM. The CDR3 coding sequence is TGTGCCAGCAACCTAAATTCACCCCTCCACTTT. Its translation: CASNLNSPLHF.

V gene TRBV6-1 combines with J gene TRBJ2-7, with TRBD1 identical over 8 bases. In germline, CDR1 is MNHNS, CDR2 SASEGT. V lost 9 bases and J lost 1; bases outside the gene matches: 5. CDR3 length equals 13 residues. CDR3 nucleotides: TGTGCCAGTGGCCGGGACAGGTCCTACGAGCAGTACTTC. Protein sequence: CASGRDRSYEQYF.

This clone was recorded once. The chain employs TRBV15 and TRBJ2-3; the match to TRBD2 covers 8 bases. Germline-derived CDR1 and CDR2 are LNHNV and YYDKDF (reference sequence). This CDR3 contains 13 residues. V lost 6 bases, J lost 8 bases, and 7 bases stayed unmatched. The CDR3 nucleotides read TGTGCCACCAGAAGCGGGAGTAAAGTTACGCAGTATTTT. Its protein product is CATRSGSKVTQYF. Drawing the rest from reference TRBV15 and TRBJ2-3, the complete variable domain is DAMVIQNPRYQVTQFGKPVTLSCSQTLNHNVMYWYQQKSSQAPKLLFHYYDKDFNNEADTPDNFQSRRPNTSFCFLDIRSPGLGDTAMYLCATRSGSKVTQYFGPGTRLTVL.

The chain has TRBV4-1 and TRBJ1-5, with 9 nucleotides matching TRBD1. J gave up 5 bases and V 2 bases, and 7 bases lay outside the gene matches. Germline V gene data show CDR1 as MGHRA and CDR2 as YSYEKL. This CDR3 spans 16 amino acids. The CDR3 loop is CASSQSPGQGHQPQHF. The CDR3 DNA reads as TGCGCCAGCAGCCAATCACCGGGACAGGGTCATCAGCCCCAGCATTTT.

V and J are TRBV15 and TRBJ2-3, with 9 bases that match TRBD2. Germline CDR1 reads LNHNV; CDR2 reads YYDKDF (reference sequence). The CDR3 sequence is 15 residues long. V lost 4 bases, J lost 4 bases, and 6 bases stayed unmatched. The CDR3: CATSIPSGMADTQYF. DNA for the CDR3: TGTGCCACCAGCATCCCTAGCGGGATGGCAGATACGCAGTATTTT.

CDR3 amino acids: CASSWAGSGNTIYF. The CDR3 coding sequence is TGTGCCAGCAGTTGGGCAGGCTCTGGAAACACCATATATTTT. The chain links TRBV28 to TRBJ1-3; D not certain. This CDR3 has 14 amino acids. The V gene's germline CDR1 is MDHEN and CDR2 SYDVKM. The ends were cut back, 4 bases at V and 0 bases at J, with 7 bases in the middle.

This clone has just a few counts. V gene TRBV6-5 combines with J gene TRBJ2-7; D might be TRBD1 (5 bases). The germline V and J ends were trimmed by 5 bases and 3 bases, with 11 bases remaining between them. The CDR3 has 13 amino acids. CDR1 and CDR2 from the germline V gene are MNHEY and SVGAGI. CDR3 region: CASSPYQGYEQYF. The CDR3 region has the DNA TGTGCCAGCAGTCCCTACCAGGGCTACGAGCAGTACTTC.

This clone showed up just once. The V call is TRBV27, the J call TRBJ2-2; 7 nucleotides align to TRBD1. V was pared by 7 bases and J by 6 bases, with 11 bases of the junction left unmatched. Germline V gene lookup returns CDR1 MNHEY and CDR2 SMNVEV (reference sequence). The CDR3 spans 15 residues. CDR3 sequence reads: CASKSRRQGAGELFF. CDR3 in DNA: TGTGCCAGCAAGTCCAGGCGGCAGGGGGCCGGGGAGCTGTTTTTT.

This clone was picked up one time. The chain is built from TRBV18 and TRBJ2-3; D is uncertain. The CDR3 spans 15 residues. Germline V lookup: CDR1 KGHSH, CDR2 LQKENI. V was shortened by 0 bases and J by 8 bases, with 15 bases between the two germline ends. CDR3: CASSPPTALRRTQYF. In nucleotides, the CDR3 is TGTGCCAGCTCACCACCGACGGCCCTGCGGCGTACGCAGTATTTT.

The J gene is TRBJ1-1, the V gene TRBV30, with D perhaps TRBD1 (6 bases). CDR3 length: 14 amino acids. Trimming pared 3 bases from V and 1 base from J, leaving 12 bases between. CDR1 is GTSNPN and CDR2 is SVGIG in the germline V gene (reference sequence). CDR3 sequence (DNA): TGTGCCTGGAGATTCCAGGGGAGGAACACTGAAGCTTTCTTT. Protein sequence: CAWRFQGRNTEAFF.

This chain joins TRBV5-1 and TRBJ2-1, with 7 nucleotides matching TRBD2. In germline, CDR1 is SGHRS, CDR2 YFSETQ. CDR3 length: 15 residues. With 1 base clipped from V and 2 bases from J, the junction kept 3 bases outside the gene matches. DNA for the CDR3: TGCGCCAGCAGCTTGAGCGGGGTAGCCTACAATGAGCAGTTCTTC. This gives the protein CASSLSGVAYNEQFF.

The CDR3 protein is CASSLEGARTEAFF. The CDR3 DNA sequence: TGTGCCAGCAGTTTAGAGGGGGCGCGGACTGAAGCTTTCTTT. This chain links TRBV28 with TRBJ1-1, with TRBD1 matching over 7 bases. Per germline, CDR1 MDHEN and CDR2 SYDVKM. Trimming removed 2 bases from V and 5 bases from J; junction bases left unmatched: 5. The CDR3 consists of 14 residues.

In nucleotides, the CDR3 is TGTGCCAGCGACAGGGGATCCTACGAGCAGTACTTC. Residues: CASDRGSYEQYF. The J gene is TRBJ2-7, the V gene TRBV28; TRBD1 matches at 8 bases. This CDR3 is 12 amino acids long. V gave up 8 bases and J gave up 1 base; unmatched junction bases: 1. From germline, CDR1 is MDHEN and CDR2 SYDVKM.

The CDR3 DNA follows: TGTGCCAGCAGAAAAGAAACAGTCTACACTGAAGCTTTCTTT. It specifies CASRKETVYTEAFF. The chain links TRBV28 to TRBJ1-1; D call uncertain. CDR1 is MDHEN, CDR2 SYDVKM, per germline. Trimming removed 6 bases from V and 3 bases from J, with 14 bases in between. This CDR3 contains 14 residues.

The DNA of the CDR3 is TGTGCCAGCAGCTTGGGGGGGACAGGGGGGATGAACACTGAAGCTTTCTTT. It yields the protein CASSLGGTGGMNTEAFF. J is TRBJ1-1 and V is TRBV5-4; 11 positions match TRBD1. Germline V lookup: CDR1 SGHNT, CDR2 YYREEE (reference sequence). With V trimmed by 0 bases and J by 0 bases, 4 bases remained unmatched. The CDR3 runs 17 residues. Full variable domain (missing parts from reference TRBV5-4 and TRBJ1-1): ETGVTQSPTHLIKTRGQQVTLRCSSQSGHNTVSWYQQALGQGPQFIFQYYREEENGRGNFPPRFSGLQFPNYSSELNVNALELDDSALYLCASSLGGTGGMNTEAFFGQGTRLTVV.

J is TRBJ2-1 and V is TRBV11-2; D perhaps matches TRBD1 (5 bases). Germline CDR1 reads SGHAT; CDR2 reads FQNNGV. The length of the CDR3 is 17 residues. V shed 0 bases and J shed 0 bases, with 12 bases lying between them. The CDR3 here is CASSLEDGHHSYNEQFF. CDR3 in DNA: TGTGCCAGCAGCTTAGAGGACGGACACCACTCCTACAATGAGCAGTTCTTC.

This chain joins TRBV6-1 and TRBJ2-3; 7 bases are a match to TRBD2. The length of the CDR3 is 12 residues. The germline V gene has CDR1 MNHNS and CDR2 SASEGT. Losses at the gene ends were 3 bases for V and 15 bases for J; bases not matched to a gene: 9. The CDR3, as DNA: TGTGCCAGCAGTGATCCGACTAGCAATAGATATTTT. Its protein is CASSDPTSNRYF.

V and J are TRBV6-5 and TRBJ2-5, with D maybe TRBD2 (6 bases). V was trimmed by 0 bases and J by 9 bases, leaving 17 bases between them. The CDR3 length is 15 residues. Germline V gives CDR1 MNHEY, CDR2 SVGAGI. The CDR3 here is CASSYSTGGGGAQYF. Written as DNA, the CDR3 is TGTGCCAGCAGTTACTCGACTGGCGGAGGAGGGGCCCAGTACTTC.

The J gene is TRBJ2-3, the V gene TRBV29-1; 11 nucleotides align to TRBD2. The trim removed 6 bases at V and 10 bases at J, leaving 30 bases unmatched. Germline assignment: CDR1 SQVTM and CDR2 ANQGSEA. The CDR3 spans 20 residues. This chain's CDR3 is CSVRTSGFTKGVRDNLAQYF. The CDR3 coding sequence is TGCAGCGTCCGGACTAGCGGGTTTACCAAGGGGGTACGGGATAATCTTGCGCAGTATTTT.

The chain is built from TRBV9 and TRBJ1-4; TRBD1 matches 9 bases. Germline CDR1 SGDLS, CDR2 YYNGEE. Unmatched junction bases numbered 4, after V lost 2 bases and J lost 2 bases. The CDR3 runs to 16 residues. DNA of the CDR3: TGTGCCAGCAGCGTCGGGACAGGGCTGACTAATGAAAAACTGTTTTTT. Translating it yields CASSVGTGLTNEKLFF. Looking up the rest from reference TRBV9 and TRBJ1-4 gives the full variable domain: DSGVTQTPKHLITATGQRVTLRCSPRSGDLSVYWYQQSLDQGLQFLIQYYNGEERAKGNILERFSAQQFPDLHSELNLSSLELGDSALYFCASSVGTGLTNEKLFFGSGTQLSVL.